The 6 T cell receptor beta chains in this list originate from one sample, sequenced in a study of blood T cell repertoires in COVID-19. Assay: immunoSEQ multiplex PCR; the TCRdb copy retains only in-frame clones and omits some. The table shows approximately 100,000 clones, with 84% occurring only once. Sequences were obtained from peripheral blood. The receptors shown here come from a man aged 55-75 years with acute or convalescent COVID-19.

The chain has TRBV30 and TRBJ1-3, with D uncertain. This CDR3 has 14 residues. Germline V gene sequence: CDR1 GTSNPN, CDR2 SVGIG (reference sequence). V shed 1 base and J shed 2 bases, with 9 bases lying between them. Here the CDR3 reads CAWSAGFAGNTIYF. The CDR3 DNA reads TGTGCCTGGAGTGCGGGGTTCGCTGGAAACACCATATATTTT.

DNA for the CDR3: TGTGCCAGCAGTTACGGGGCGGATCAGCCCCAGCATTTT. Translated, it gives CASSYGADQPQHF. The rearrangement links TRBV6-6 to TRBJ1-5; D may be TRBD1 (5 bases). CDR3 length equals 13 residues. Germline lookup yields CDR1 MNHNY and CDR2 SVGAGI (reference sequence). Deletions cut 2 bases from V and 5 bases from J, with 7 bases between.

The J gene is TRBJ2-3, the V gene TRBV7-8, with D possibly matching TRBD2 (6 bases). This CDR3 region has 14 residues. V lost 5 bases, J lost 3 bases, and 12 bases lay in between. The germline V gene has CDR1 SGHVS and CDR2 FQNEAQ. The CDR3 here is CASSPGTRTDTQYF. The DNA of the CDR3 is TGTGCCAGCAGCCCGGGGACTCGGACAGATACGCAGTATTTT.

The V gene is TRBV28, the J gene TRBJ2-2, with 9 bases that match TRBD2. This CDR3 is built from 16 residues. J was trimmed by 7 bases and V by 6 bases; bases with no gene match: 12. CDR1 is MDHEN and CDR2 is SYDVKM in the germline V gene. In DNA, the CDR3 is TGTGCCAGCAGCCCCCGGGGACTAGCAAATGTCGGGGAGCTGTTTTTT. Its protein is CASSPRGLANVGELFF.

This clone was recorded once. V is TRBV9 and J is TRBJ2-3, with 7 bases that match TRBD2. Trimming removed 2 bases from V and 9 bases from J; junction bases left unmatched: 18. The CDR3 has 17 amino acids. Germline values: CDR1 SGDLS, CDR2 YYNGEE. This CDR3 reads CASSVLPSPGAGKTQYF. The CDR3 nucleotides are TGTGCCAGCAGCGTTTTGCCCTCCCCGGGAGCGGGGAAAACGCAGTATTTT. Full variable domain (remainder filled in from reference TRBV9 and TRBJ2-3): DSGVTQTPKHLITATGQRVTLRCSPRSGDLSVYWYQQSLDQGLQFLIQYYNGEERAKGNILERFSAQQFPDLHSELNLSSLELGDSALYFCASSVLPSPGAGKTQYFGPGTRLTVL.

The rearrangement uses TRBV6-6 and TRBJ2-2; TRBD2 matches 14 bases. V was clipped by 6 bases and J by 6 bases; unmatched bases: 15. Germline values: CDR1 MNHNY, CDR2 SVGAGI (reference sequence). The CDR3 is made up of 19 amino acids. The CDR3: CASSSPPGGLAGEAGELFF. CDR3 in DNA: TGTGCCAGCAGCTCCCCCCCCGGGGGACTAGCGGGAGAGGCCGGGGAGCTGTTTTTT.